This TCR beta chain was captured in a study of regulatory T cells in long-lasting Graves disease. Study-wide background: Less than 3 months of antithyroid drugs had been taken by newly diagnosed Graves' patients.

Germline CDR1 is SGHTA and CDR2 is FQGNSA. V lost 5 bases and J 1 base, leaving 13 bases between the germline ends. The CDR3 extends over 15 amino acids. Building of the TCR beta libraries involved iRepertoire HTBI primers and Arm-PCR of CDR3 regions. TCRdb analysed the multiplex PCR reads with MiXCR anew, one entry per CDR3 protein. Seen here are hundreds of thousands of distinct CDR3 sequences, over 15% observed once, and the top ten hold less than 45%. Time point described: newly diagnosed GD, antithyroid drugs for less than 3 months. Scientists built the TCR library using RNA that was extracted from PBMCs. Patients all came to the study from an endocrinology department in Xi'an, China. EDTA tubes received around 9 milliliters of drawn peripheral blood. The sample holds many counts of this clonotype.

Specimen: peripheral blood mononuclear cells (PBMCs), collected at new diagnosis, from a patient treated with antithyroid drugs. This rearrangement joins TRBV7-2 to TRBJ2-3; perhaps TRBD1 as D (6 bases). This TCR derives from a female donor with Graves disease. The CDR3 DNA reads as TGTGCCAGCAGCCGACAGGTATCCCGCACAGATACGCAGTATTTT. The encoded protein is CASSRQVSRTDTQYF.